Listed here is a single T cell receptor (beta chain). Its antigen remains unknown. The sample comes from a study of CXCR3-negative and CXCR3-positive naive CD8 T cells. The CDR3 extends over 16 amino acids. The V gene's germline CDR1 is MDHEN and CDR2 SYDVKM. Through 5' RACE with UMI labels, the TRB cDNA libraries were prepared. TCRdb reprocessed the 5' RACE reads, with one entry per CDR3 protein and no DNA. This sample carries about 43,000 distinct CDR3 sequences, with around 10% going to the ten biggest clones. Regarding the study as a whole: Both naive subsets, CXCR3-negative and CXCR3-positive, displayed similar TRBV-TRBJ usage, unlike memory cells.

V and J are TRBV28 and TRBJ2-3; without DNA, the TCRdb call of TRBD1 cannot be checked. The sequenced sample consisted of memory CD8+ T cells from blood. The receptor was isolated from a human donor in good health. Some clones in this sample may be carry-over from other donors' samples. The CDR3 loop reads CASSLRAGDESDTQYF.